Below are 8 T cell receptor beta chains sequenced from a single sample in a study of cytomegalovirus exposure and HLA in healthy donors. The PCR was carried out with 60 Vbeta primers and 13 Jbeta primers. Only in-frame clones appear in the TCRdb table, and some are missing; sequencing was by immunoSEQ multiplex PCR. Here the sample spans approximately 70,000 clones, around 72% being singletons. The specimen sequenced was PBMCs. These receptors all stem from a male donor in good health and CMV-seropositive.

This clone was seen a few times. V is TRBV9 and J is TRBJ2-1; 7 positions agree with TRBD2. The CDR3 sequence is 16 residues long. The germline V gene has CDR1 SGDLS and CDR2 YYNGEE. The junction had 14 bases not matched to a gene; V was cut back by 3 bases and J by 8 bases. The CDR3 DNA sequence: TGTGCCAGCAGCGCGAGTTCTGGCGGGAGTATGTATGAGCAGTTCTTC. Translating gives CASSASSGGSMYEQFF.

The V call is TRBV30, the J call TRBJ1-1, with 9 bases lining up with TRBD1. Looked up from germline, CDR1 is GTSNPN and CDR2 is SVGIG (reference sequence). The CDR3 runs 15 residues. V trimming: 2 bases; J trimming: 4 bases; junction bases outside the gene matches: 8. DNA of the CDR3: TGTGCCTGGAGTACCCGGACAGGGGTTGGCACTGAAGCTTTCTTT. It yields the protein CAWSTRTGVGTEAFF.

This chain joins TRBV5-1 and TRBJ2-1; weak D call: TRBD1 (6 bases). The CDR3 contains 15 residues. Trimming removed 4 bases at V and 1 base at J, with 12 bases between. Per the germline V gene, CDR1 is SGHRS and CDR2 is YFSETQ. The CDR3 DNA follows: TGCGCCAGCAGCGTGACAGGCGTTTCCTACAATGAGCAGTTCTTC. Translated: CASSVTGVSYNEQFF.

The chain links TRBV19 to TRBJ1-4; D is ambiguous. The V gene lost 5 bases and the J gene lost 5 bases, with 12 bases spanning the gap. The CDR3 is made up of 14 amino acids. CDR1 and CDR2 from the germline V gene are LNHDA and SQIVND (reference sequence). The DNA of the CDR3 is TGTGCCAGTAGTCTCCAGACGGGAAATGAAAAACTGTTTTTT. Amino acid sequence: CASSLQTGNEKLFF.

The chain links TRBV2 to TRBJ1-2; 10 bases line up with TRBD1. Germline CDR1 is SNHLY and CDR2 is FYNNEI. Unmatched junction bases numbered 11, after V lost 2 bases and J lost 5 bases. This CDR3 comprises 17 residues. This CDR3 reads CASSESLRDRGWYGYTF. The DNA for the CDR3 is TGTGCCAGCAGTGAATCTCTTAGGGACAGGGGATGGTATGGCTACACCTTC.

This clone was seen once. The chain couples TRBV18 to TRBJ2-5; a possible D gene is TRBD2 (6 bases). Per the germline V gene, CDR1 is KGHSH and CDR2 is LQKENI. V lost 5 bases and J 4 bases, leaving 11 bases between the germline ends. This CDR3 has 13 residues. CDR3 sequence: CASSGGIGETQYF. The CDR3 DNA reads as TGTGCCAGCTCAGGGGGGATCGGAGAGACCCAGTACTTC.

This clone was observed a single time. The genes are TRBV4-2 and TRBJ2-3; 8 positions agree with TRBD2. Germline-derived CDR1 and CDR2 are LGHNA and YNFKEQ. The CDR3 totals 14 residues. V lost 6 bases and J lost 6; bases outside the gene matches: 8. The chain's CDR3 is CASSRAGEDDTQYF. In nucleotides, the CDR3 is TGTGCCAGCAGTCGAGCGGGAGAAGACGATACGCAGTATTTT.

CDR3 amino acids: CASSFITGGGQPQHF. CDR3 bases: TGTGCCAGCAGTTTCATTACAGGGGGAGGTCAGCCCCAGCATTTT. This sequence joins TRBV6-5 and TRBJ1-5; 8 bases line up with TRBD1. The CDR3 length is 15 residues. The germline V gene encodes CDR1 MNHEY and CDR2 SVGAGI. V was pared by 4 bases and J by 6 bases, with 8 bases of the junction left unmatched.